This T cell receptor (beta chain) was identified during a study of glioma-infiltrating T cells. Study-wide results and limits: Gliomas, especially low-grade, showed above-expected tissue-blood divergence; non-neoplastic patients showed below. Very few CDR3 sequences were shared between tissue and blood.

The iRepertoire nested amplicon-rescue multiplex PCR amplified TCR alpha and beta CDR3s from RNA. Input was about 95-400 ng of tissue mRNA or PBMC total RNA. TCRdb re-derived calls from the multiplex PCR reads in MiXCR, one entry per CDR3 protein. This table holds under 200,000 distinct CDR3 sequences, roughly 45% found once. This clonotype was observed a few times. Its matching antigen is unknown. Trimming stripped 1 base from V and 2 bases from J, with 12 bases between. This CDR3 comprises 15 residues. The germline CDR1 and CDR2 sequences are SGHAT and FQNNGV. This chain uses TRBV11-2 with TRBJ2-7; D is uncertain. Material: glioma tissue, nonneoplastic brain tissue, or PBMCs (not recorded which). This receptor was taken from a human donor with low-grade glioma or glioblastoma, undergoing nonglioma brain surgery, or in good health (not recorded which). The CDR3 coding sequence is TGTGCCAGCAGCTTAGGGTCCGGATCCACCTACGAGCAGTACTTC. Protein: CASSLGSGSTYEQYF.